Each of the 28 T cell receptor beta chains below was sequenced from the same sample in a study of CD8 T cells in ankylosing spondylitis. Notes on the study in general: A TCR beta motif of eight highly homologous variants appeared characteristic of ankylosing spondylitis blood.

For these receptors, no antigen is known. Each CDR3 protein is one row after TCRdb ran MiXCR on the 5' RACE reads. This table holds some 220,000 distinct CDR3 sequences, about 7.3% found once. Sequencing was carried out using blood, either unsorted or a sorted T cell fraction (not recorded which). The receptors here all came from a male donor with ankylosing spondylitis.

This clonotype was picked up many times. The chain links TRBV19 to TRBJ2-1, with TRBD2 identical over 10 bases. The junction had 4 bases not matched to a gene; V was cut back by 5 bases and J by 3 bases. CDR3 size: 15 residues. The germline CDR1 and CDR2 sequences are LNHDA and SQIVND (reference sequence). The CDR3 loop reads CASSVASGGYNEQFF. CDR3 DNA sequence: TGTGCCAGTAGTGTCGCTAGCGGGGGCTACAATGAGCAGTTCTTC.

This clonotype was detected many times. The chain is built from TRBV27 and TRBJ2-7; D is uncertain. The germline CDR1 and CDR2 sequences are MNHEY and SMNVEV (reference sequence). Between the trimmed V and J ends, which lost 3 bases and 3 bases, there was a span of 9 bases. The CDR3 is made up of 13 amino acids. The CDR3: CASSLNSFYEQYF. CDR3 DNA sequence: TGTGCCAGCAGTTTGAACAGCTTCTACGAGCAGTACTTC.

This clonotype was detected many times. The rearrangement joins TRBV12-3 or TRBV12-4 to TRBJ2-7; no reliable D call. Trimming shortened V by 1 base and J by 7 bases, and 14 bases separated the two germline ends. There are 14 residues in the CDR3. As DNA, the CDR3 is TGTGCCAGCAGTTTAGATCACCCGACGGGTGAGCAGTACTTC. Its translation is CASSLDHPTGEQYF.

The chain recombines TRBV2 with TRBJ2-7; 10 nucleotides match TRBD1. V gave up 6 bases and J gave up 5 bases; unmatched junction bases: 10. The CDR3 totals 15 residues. CDR1 and CDR2 (germline): SNHLY, FYNNEI. The CDR3 is CASRAGTGVTHEQYF. CDR3 sequence (DNA): TGTGCCAGCAGGGCCGGGACAGGGGTAACCCACGAGCAGTACTTC.

This clonotype was seen ten or more times. V usage is TRBV15 and J usage is TRBJ1-1; no clear D gene. V lost 6 bases to trimming and J lost 5 bases, with 16 bases between them. CDR3 length equals 14 residues. Germline V gene lookup returns CDR1 LNHNV and CDR2 YYDKDF (reference sequence). The DNA of the CDR3 is TGTGCCACCAGGGCGGCGGGGTTGGGGACTGAAGCTTTCTTT. It yields the protein CATRAAGLGTEAFF.

This clonotype is a singleton in its sample. The chain uses TRBV11-3 and TRBJ2-2; the D gene is possibly TRBD1 (6 bases). Germline V gene data show CDR1 as SGHNT and CDR2 as YENEEA. The CDR3 length is 20 residues. Trimming took 5 bases from V and 3 from J, leaving 28 bases between them. The CDR3 bases are TGTGCCAGCAGCCCAAGACCCGGGACACTTCATTTTGTTTACACCGGGGAGCTGTTTTTT. It is translated as CASSPRPGTLHFVYTGELFF.

This chain uses TRBV20-1 with TRBJ1-5; D is unclear. The V end was cut by 0 bases, the J end by 7 bases, with 10 bases between. In germline, CDR1 is DFQATT, CDR2 SNEGSKA (reference sequence). This CDR3 has 13 residues. The CDR3 DNA reads as TGCAGTGCTAGAGATCGGTTGGGACAGCCCCAGCATTTT. Protein: CSARDRLGQPQHF.

The table lists this clonotype with many counts. The chain recombines TRBV28 with TRBJ2-7, with a tentative D call TRBD1 (5 bases). This CDR3 contains 14 residues. CDR1 and CDR2 from the germline V gene are MDHEN and SYDVKM. Trimming cost V 4 bases and J 3 bases, with 13 bases left between them. CDR3 in DNA: TGTGCCAGCAGTTCCCAGGACACCAACTACGAGCAGTACTTC. Translating gives CASSSQDTNYEQYF.

This clonotype was picked up many times. This sequence joins TRBV5-1 and TRBJ2-2; D may be TRBD2 (5 bases). The CDR3 is 16 amino acids. CDR1 is SGHRS, CDR2 YFSETQ, per germline. Between the trimmed V and J ends, which lost 2 bases and 0 bases, there was a span of 11 bases. The chain's CDR3 is CASSFGELPNTGELFF. CDR3 nucleotide sequence: TGCGCCAGCAGCTTCGGGGAACTACCGAACACCGGGGAGCTGTTTTTT. Full variable domain (outside the CDR3, taken from reference TRBV5-1 and TRBJ2-2): KAGVTQTPRYLIKTRGQQVTLSCSPISGHRSVSWYQQTPGQGLQFLFEYFSETQRNKGNFPGRFSGRQFSNSRSEMNVSTLELGDSALYLCASSFGELPNTGELFFGEGSRLTVL.

This clonotype was seen ten or more times. The chain joins TRBV4-2 to TRBJ1-5, with D unresolved. Germline values: CDR1 LGHNA, CDR2 YNFKEQ. V was cut by 0 bases and J by 9 bases, with 9 bases left in between. There are 13 residues in the CDR3. The CDR3 coding sequence is TGTGCCAGCAGCCAAGATAAGATTTGGCCCCAGCATTTT. As protein: CASSQDKIWPQHF.

This clonotype was found many times. The chain employs TRBV20-1 and TRBJ2-7; no clear D. There are 12 residues in the CDR3. The ends were cut back, 3 bases at V and 2 bases at J, with 8 bases in the middle. Germline V gives CDR1 DFQATT, CDR2 SNEGSKA (reference sequence). This CDR3 is CSASPLAYEQYF. DNA for the CDR3: TGCAGTGCTAGCCCATTGGCCTACGAGCAGTACTTC.

This clonotype was counted at least ten times. The J gene is TRBJ2-1, the V gene TRBV7-9; D unresolved. Germline V gives CDR1 SEHNR, CDR2 FQNEAQ (reference sequence). This CDR3 has 15 residues. V was trimmed by 5 bases and J by 0 bases, leaving 11 bases between them. The CDR3 DNA follows: TGTGCCAGCAGCCCGAGCGAGAGCTCCTACAATGAGCAGTTCTTC. Its protein product is CASSPSESSYNEQFF.

This clonotype was picked up many times. The chain combines TRBV6-1 with TRBJ2-7; D assignment may be TRBD1 or TRBD2 (5 bases each). Trimming took off 1 base at V and 2 bases at J, with 6 bases between the two ends. The V gene's germline CDR1 is MNHNS and CDR2 SASEGT. The CDR3 contains 13 residues. CDR3 in DNA: TGTGCCAGCAGTGAAGGGGGGACCTACGAGCAGTACTTC. It encodes CASSEGGTYEQYF.

This clonotype was seen many times. V usage is TRBV4-3 and J usage is TRBJ1-2; 7 bases match TRBD1. This CDR3 contains 13 residues. The V segment lost 3 bases and the J segment 8 bases; nucleotides outside the gene matches: 6. The germline CDR1 and CDR2 sequences are LGHNA and YSLEER. The CDR3 reads CASSQATGSGYTF. The CDR3 DNA is TGCGCCAGCAGCCAGGCGACAGGGAGCGGCTACACCTTC.

Concerning this clonotype: Since a much larger clone is just one base distant, this may be a read error. J is TRBJ2-5 and V is TRBV20-1, with a tentative D call TRBD1 (6 bases). There are 16 residues in the CDR3. Germline CDR1 and CDR2: DFQATT and SNEGSKA (reference sequence). This CDR3 reads CCARSGSGVLQETQYF. The CDR3 DNA sequence: TGCTGTGCTAGAAGTGGGTCAGGGGTCCTCCAAGAGACCCAGTACTTC.

The chain joins TRBV20-1 to TRBJ2-7, with 8 bases that match TRBD2. Germline CDR1 reads DFQATT; CDR2 reads SNEGSKA (reference sequence). V lost 2 bases and J lost 7; bases outside the gene matches: 7. The CDR3 contains 13 residues. The CDR3 here is CSARPRGGNEQYF. The CDR3 DNA is TGCAGTGCTAGACCACGGGGGGGTAATGAGCAGTACTTC.

V gene TRBV24-1 combines with J gene TRBJ2-2; either TRBD1 or TRBD2 may fit D (5 bases each). Deletions cut 4 bases from V and 1 base from J, with 9 bases between. This CDR3 comprises 15 residues. Germline V CDR1 and CDR2: KGHDR, SFDVKD. The CDR3 nucleotides are TGTGCCACCAGTGAAAGGGACCTGAACACCGGGGAGCTGTTTTTT. Translating it yields CATSERDLNTGELFF.

There are a few counts of this clonotype. The V gene is TRBV7-9, the J gene TRBJ2-7; no reliable D call. This CDR3 has 10 residues. CDR1 and CDR2 from the germline V gene are SEHNR and FQNEAQ (reference sequence). Trimming stripped 5 bases from V and 4 bases from J, with 3 bases between. The CDR3 here is CASSPYEQYF. The CDR3 region has the DNA TGTGCCAGCAGCCCATACGAGCAGTACTTC.

This clonotype was seen only a few times. The chain couples TRBV7-2 to TRBJ2-1; no clear D. The germline V gene encodes CDR1 SGHTA and CDR2 FQGNSA. Trimming removed 5 bases from V and 1 base from J, with 12 bases in between. This CDR3 is built from 15 residues. The DNA of the CDR3 is TGTGCCAGCAGCCCAATTACCGGGTCCTACAATGAGCAGTTCTTC. This sequence encodes CASSPITGSYNEQFF.

Many counts were recorded for this clonotype. The J gene is TRBJ2-5, the V gene TRBV13, with D unclear. This CDR3 spans 12 amino acids. Deletions cut 9 bases from V and 3 bases from J, with 11 bases between. Germline V CDR1 and CDR2: PRHDT, FYEKMQ (reference sequence). The CDR3 nucleotides are TGTGCCAGTTCTGTGGATAAAGAGACCCAGTACTTC. Translating gives CASSVDKETQYF.

This clonotype was observed at least ten times. This chain uses TRBV27 with TRBJ1-1, with D possibly matching TRBD1 (5 bases). Germline V gene sequence: CDR1 MNHEY, CDR2 SMNVEV (reference sequence). This CDR3 contains 14 residues. V lost 10 bases and J 1 base, leaving 16 bases between the germline ends. The chain's CDR3 is CANKGRQENTEAFF. The CDR3 nucleotides are TGTGCCAATAAGGGGCGGCAGGAGAACACTGAAGCTTTCTTT.

The V gene is TRBV25-1, the J gene TRBJ2-7; either TRBD1 or TRBD2 may fit D (5 bases each). Looked up from germline, CDR1 is MGHDK and CDR2 is SYGVNS. Between the trimmed V and J ends, which lost 1 base and 0 bases, there was a span of 7 bases. The CDR3 totals 14 residues. The CDR3 region is CASSEWGTSYEQYF. Here the CDR3 DNA reads TGTGCCAGCAGTGAATGGGGGACCTCCTACGAGCAGTACTTC.

Many counts were recorded for this clonotype. V and J are TRBV25-1 and TRBJ1-1; a weak D match, TRBD1 (6 bases). Germline-derived CDR1 and CDR2 are MGHDK and SYGVNS. This CDR3 comprises 15 residues. Trimming took 4 bases from V and 1 from J, leaving 13 bases between them. CDR3 sequence reads: CASSGPDRANTEAFF. The CDR3 bases are TGTGCCAGCAGTGGCCCGGACAGAGCGAACACTGAAGCTTTCTTT.

In its sample, this clonotype was seen many times. CDR3 region: CASSLVRGSYNEQFF. The CDR3 DNA is TGTGCCAGCAGCTTAGTACGTGGTTCCTACAATGAGCAGTTCTTC. The chain employs TRBV7-2 and TRBJ2-1, with D unclear. V lost 1 base, J lost 1 base, and 8 bases lay in between. The germline V gene has CDR1 SGHTA and CDR2 FQGNSA. CDR3 size: 15 residues. Full variable domain (remainder filled in from reference TRBV7-2 and TRBJ2-1): GAGVSQSPSNKVTEKGKDVELRCDPISGHTALYWYRQSLGQGLEFLIYFQGNSAPDKSGLPSDRFSAERTGGSVSTLTIQRTQQEDSAVYLCASSLVRGSYNEQFFGPGTRLTVL.

The table lists this clonotype with many counts. The CDR3 is CAISGGQLSYEQYF. The DNA for the CDR3 is TGTGCCATCAGTGGGGGACAGCTTTCCTACGAGCAGTACTTC. V usage is TRBV10-3 and J usage is TRBJ2-7; 7 positions agree with TRBD1. This CDR3 has 14 residues. After removal of 4 bases from V and 1 base from J, the junction contained 4 bases not matched to a gene. Per germline, CDR1 ENHRY and CDR2 SYGVKD.

This clonotype has a count of ten or more. The rearrangement links TRBV7-9 to TRBJ2-1, with 12 positions matching TRBD2. V dropped 4 bases and J dropped 4; count of bases not matched to a gene: 8. The germline gives CDR1 SEHNR, CDR2 FQNEAQ (reference sequence). This CDR3 has 17 amino acids. DNA of the CDR3: TGTGCCAGCAGCTCGAGACTAGCGGGAGATAGGTACAATGAGCAGTTCTTC. Protein product: CASSSRLAGDRYNEQFF.

This sequence joins TRBV4-3 and TRBJ2-6, with D unresolved. Germline V gene lookup returns CDR1 LGHNA and CDR2 YSLEER. The V gene lost 1 base and the J gene lost 0 bases, with 7 bases spanning the gap. This CDR3 spans 16 amino acids. The CDR3 DNA sequence: TGCGCCAGCAGCCAAGTTTTAGGCTCTGGGGCCAACGTCCTGACTTTC. This encodes CASSQVLGSGANVLTF.

The sample holds many counts of this clonotype. The rearrangement links TRBV5-1 to TRBJ1-1; the D is unclear. Germline V gene lookup returns CDR1 SGHRS and CDR2 YFSETQ. Trimming shortened V by 0 bases and J by 12 bases, and 15 bases separated the two germline ends. This CDR3 has 13 amino acids. For the CDR3, the DNA is TGCGCCAGCAGCTTGGGAGATCAGGTCCGGTCTTTCTTT. Residues: CASSLGDQVRSFF.